A single count supports the clone carrying this TCR beta chain. Its cognate antigen is unknown. CDR3 size: 13 residues. Trimming at V came to 4 bases and at J to 4 bases, leaving 1 base not matched to a gene. Germline V lookup: CDR1 LNHDA, CDR2 SQIVND (reference sequence). Data came from immunoSEQ multiplex PCR; TCRdb stores just in-frame clones and leaves some out. The sample consists of tens of thousands of clones, 90% to 95% of them appearing once. This entry belongs to a study of T cell responses to AZD1222 COVID-19 vaccine. The study's findings and limits: Repertoires were sampled only after the peak T cell response. Among vaccine-associated CD4 TCRs, coverage spanned spike, with dominance at 160-218 and 743-854.

The sample in question was peripheral blood, obtained on day 0 of MenACWY control vaccination. The receptor was derived from an adult in good health. The J gene is TRBJ2-5, the V gene TRBV19; 9 nucleotides align to TRBD1. The CDR3 here is CASSTDRGETQYF. In DNA, the CDR3 is TGTGCCAGTAGTACGGACAGGGGAGAGACCCAGTACTTC.